The 16 T cell receptor beta chains below come from one sample, sequenced in a study of blood T cell repertoires in COVID-19. Here immunoSEQ multiplex PCR was the method, and the copy in TCRdb shows in-frame clones only, minus some. This sample carries a few hundred thousand clones, roughly 88% of them seen once, and the ten largest clones take approximately 0.8%. Input material: peripheral blood. The receptor source for this set is a woman aged 25 to 45 with acute or convalescent COVID-19.

The V gene is TRBV6-5, the J gene TRBJ2-2; 7 nucleotides line up with TRBD1. V lost 10 bases to trimming and J lost 1 base; unmatched junction nucleotides: 9. This CDR3 has 15 amino acids. Germline-derived CDR1 and CDR2 are MNHEY and SVGAGI. CDR3 amino acids: CATTPTGMNTGELFF. DNA for the CDR3: TGTGCCACCACACCGACAGGGATGAACACCGGGGAGCTGTTTTTT.

CDR3 nucleotides: TGTGCCAGCAGTTCCGTGCTAGCGGCGGCCCAGTACTTC. This gives the protein CASSSVLAAAQYF. The chain combines TRBV12-3 or TRBV12-4 with TRBJ2-5; 7 bases match TRBD2. V dropped 4 bases and J dropped 9; count of bases not matched to a gene: 8. The CDR3 has 13 residues.

The rearrangement joins TRBV9 to TRBJ1-3; D may be TRBD1 (6 bases). Trimming shortened V by 0 bases and J by 0 bases, and 10 bases separated the two germline ends. Germline V gene data show CDR1 as SGDLS and CDR2 as YYNGEE. The CDR3 sequence is 16 residues long. Here the CDR3 reads CASSVVARGSGNTIYF. The DNA of the CDR3 is TGTGCCAGCAGCGTAGTGGCCAGGGGCTCTGGAAACACCATATATTTT.

The chain couples TRBV9 to TRBJ2-7, with 9 bases fitting TRBD1. V lost 3 bases and J lost 2; bases outside the gene matches: 6. The CDR3 runs to 15 residues. The germline gives CDR1 SGDLS, CDR2 YYNGEE. The CDR3 loop reads CASSAVGTGTYEQYF. Written as DNA, the CDR3 is TGTGCCAGCAGCGCCGTGGGGACAGGGACCTACGAGCAGTACTTC.

V is TRBV5-6 and J is TRBJ1-2, with 8 bases identical to TRBD1. The junction had 5 bases not matched to a gene; V was cut back by 6 bases and J by 4 bases. CDR1 is SGHDT and CDR2 is YYEEEE in the germline V gene. This CDR3 region has 13 residues. CDR3 in amino acids: CASNYRGIYGYTF. The CDR3 bases are TGTGCCAGCAACTACAGGGGGATCTATGGCTACACCTTC. The full variable domain, its missing parts supplied by reference TRBV5-6 and TRBJ1-2, is DAGVTQSPTHLIKTRGQQVTLRCSPKSGHDTVSWYQQALGQGPQFIFQYYEEEERQRGNFPDRFSGHQFPNYSSELNVNALLLGDSALYLCASNYRGIYGYTFGSGTRLTVV.

This chain joins TRBV5-5 and TRBJ2-3; the match to TRBD2 covers 7 bases. CDR3 size: 15 residues. The V gene end was trimmed by 3 bases and the J gene end by 1 base; junction bases not matched to a gene: 5. The germline CDR1 and CDR2 sequences are SGHKS and YYEKEE (reference sequence). In DNA, the CDR3 is TGTGCCAGCAGCTCACCTAGCGGAGGCACAGATACGCAGTATTTT. Protein product: CASSSPSGGTDTQYF.

As for this clone: Other DNA sequences of this sample code for an identical CDR3. The rearrangement uses TRBV6-6 and TRBJ2-4; D is uncertain. The ends were cut back, 5 bases at V and 7 bases at J, with 9 bases in the middle. The germline CDR1 and CDR2 sequences are MNHNY and SVGAGI (reference sequence). This CDR3 has 12 residues. CDR3 amino acids: CASSRPRNIQYF. CDR3 DNA: TGTGCCAGCAGTCGGCCTAGGAACATTCAGTACTTC.

The genes are TRBV5-4 and TRBJ2-1; D might be TRBD1 (6 bases). Germline CDR1 is SGHNT and CDR2 is YYREEE (reference sequence). The CDR3 length is 11 residues. V lost 3 bases, J lost 15 bases, and 13 bases lay in between. CDR3 region: CASSYQGFVFF. The CDR3 coding sequence is TGTGCCAGCAGCTATCAGGGGTTTGTGTTCTTC.

As concerns this clone: Germline is not matched at one junction end, which may reflect a read error. The chain is built from TRBV7-9 and TRBJ2-4; D is possibly TRBD2 (5 bases). CDR1 is SEHNR, CDR2 FQNEAQ, per germline (reference sequence). CDR3 length: 12 amino acids. This CDR3 is CASSLETMHYSF. The DNA of the CDR3 is TGTGCCAGCAGCTTAGAGACTATGCACTATTCCTTC.

This rearrangement joins TRBV7-3 to TRBJ2-1; TRBD2 matches 9 bases. The CDR3 has 15 residues. J was trimmed by 4 bases and V by 4 bases; bases with no gene match: 5. CDR1 SGHTA and CDR2 FQGTGA come from the germline V gene. CDR3 DNA: TGTGCCAGCAGCTCAAGACTAGCGGTATACAATGAGCAGTTCTTC. It encodes CASSSRLAVYNEQFF.

The rearrangement links TRBV27 to TRBJ2-1; TRBD2 agrees at 7 bases. This CDR3 comprises 17 residues. Germline lookup yields CDR1 MNHEY and CDR2 SMNVEV (reference sequence). V was clipped by 2 bases and J by 0 bases; unmatched bases: 7. The CDR3 is CASSLPGLKSSYNEQFF. The CDR3 DNA follows: TGTGCCAGCAGTTTACCGGGACTAAAAAGCTCCTACAATGAGCAGTTCTTC.

The chain is built from TRBV6-2 or TRBV6-3 and TRBJ2-1; 13 positions agree with TRBD2. Germline CDR1 MNHEY, CDR2 SVGEGT. The CDR3 consists of 19 residues. Trimming removed 2 bases from V and 4 bases from J; junction bases left unmatched: 11. This chain's CDR3 is CASSYGLAGVYSAYNEQFF. The CDR3 nucleotides are TGTGCCAGCAGTTACGGACTAGCGGGAGTATATTCGGCTTACAATGAGCAGTTCTTC.

CDR3 loop: CASSMAQTHSGANVLTF. CDR3 in DNA: TGTGCCAGTAGTATGGCACAGACCCACTCTGGGGCCAACGTCCTGACTTTC. This chain links TRBV19 with TRBJ2-6; D gene uncertain. V dropped 3 bases and J dropped 0 bases, with 12 bases sitting between them. Per the germline V gene, CDR1 is LNHDA and CDR2 is SQIVND (reference sequence). CDR3 length: 17 amino acids.

The rearrangement joins TRBV5-8 to TRBJ1-3; 7 bases agree with TRBD1. The length of the CDR3 is 17 residues. The junction had 10 bases not matched to a gene; V was cut back by 3 bases and J by 1 base. Germline CDR1 and CDR2: SGHTS and YDEGEE. The CDR3 region has the DNA TGTGCCAGCAGCTCCTATCGGACAGGCGCATCTGGAAACACCATATATTTT. This encodes CASSSYRTGASGNTIYF.

The V and J genes are TRBV5-6 and TRBJ2-7; 9 bases are shared with TRBD2. Trimming cost V 5 bases and J 2 bases; bases outside gene matches: 11. CDR1 and CDR2 (germline): SGHDT, YYEEEE. The CDR3 is 16 residues long. CDR3 region: CASRNWGLAGTYEQYF. The CDR3 bases are TGTGCCAGCAGAAACTGGGGGCTAGCGGGAACCTACGAGCAGTACTTC.

The CDR3, as DNA: TGTGCCAGCAGTGAAACCGGAGGACAGAAGTTAAATGAGCAGTTCTTC. It encodes CASSETGGQKLNEQFF. The rearrangement uses TRBV2 and TRBJ2-1; a weak D match, TRBD1 (6 bases). The germline V gene has CDR1 SNHLY and CDR2 FYNNEI. This CDR3 comprises 16 residues. Trimming pared 2 bases from V and 7 bases from J, leaving 18 bases between.